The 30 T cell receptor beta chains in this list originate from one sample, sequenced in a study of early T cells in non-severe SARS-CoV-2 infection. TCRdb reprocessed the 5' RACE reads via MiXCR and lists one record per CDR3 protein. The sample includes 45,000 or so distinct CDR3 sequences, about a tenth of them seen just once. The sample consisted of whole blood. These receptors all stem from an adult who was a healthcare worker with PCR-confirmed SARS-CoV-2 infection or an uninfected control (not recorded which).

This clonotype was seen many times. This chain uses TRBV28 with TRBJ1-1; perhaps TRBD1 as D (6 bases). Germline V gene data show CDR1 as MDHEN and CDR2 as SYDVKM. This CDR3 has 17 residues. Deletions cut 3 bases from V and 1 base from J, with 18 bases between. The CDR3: CASSFRIYRASNTEAFF. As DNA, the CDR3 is TGTGCCAGCAGTTTTAGGATATACAGGGCCTCGAACACTGAAGCTTTCTTT.

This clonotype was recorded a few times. In nucleotides, the CDR3 is TGTGCCTCAGCCAAGGGAGTAAGCAATCAGCCCCAGCATTTT. Translation gives CASAKGVSNQPQHF. The chain is built from TRBV9 and TRBJ1-5; D is unclear. Germline V gene data show CDR1 as SGDLS and CDR2 as YYNGEE. Trimming stripped 10 bases from V and 1 base from J, with 15 bases between. This CDR3 is 14 amino acids long.

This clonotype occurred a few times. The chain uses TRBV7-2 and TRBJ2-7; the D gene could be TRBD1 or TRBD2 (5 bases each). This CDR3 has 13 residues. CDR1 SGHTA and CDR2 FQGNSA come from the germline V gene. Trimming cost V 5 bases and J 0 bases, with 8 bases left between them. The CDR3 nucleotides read TGTGCCAGCAGCCGGGACCTCTCCTACGAGCAGTACTTC. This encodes CASSRDLSYEQYF.

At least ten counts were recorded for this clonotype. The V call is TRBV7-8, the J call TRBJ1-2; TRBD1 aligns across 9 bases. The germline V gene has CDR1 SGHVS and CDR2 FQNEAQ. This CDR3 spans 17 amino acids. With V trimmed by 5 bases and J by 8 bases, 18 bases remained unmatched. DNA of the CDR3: TGTGCCAGCAGCAACAAACAGCCTCAACAGGGGGCTTACGGCTACACCTTC. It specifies CASSNKQPQQGAYGYTF.

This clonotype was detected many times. The CDR3 is CAIRWRAATNEKLFF. The CDR3 DNA reads as TGTGCCATCCGGTGGAGGGCGGCAACTAATGAAAAACTGTTTTTT. This sequence joins TRBV12-3 or TRBV12-4 and TRBJ1-4; D is uncertain. Trimming took off 10 bases at V and 0 bases at J, with 15 bases between the two ends. The CDR3 extends over 15 amino acids.

In nucleotides, the CDR3 is TGTGCCATCAGTGGGGGACAGGGAACGAACACCGGGGAGCTGTTTTTT. Amino acids: CAISGGQGTNTGELFF. This chain joins TRBV10-3 and TRBJ2-2, with 9 bases matching TRBD1. Germline CDR1 ENHRY, CDR2 SYGVKD. With 4 bases clipped from V and 0 bases from J, the junction kept 3 bases outside the gene matches. This CDR3 comprises 16 residues.

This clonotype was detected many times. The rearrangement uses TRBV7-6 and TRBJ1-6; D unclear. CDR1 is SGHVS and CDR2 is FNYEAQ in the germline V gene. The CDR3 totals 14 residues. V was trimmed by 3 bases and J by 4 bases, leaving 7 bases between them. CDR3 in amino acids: CASSLGEYNSPLHF. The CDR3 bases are TGTGCCAGCAGCTTGGGCGAGTATAATTCACCCCTCCACTTT.

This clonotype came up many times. The CDR3 bases are TGTGCCAGCAGTGAATCCCGGGCAGGTTTCAACTATGGCTACACCTTC. Protein: CASSESRAGFNYGYTF. The chain employs TRBV25-1 and TRBJ1-2; D is uncertain. This CDR3 has 16 residues. Germline V CDR1 and CDR2: MGHDK, SYGVNS. V gave up 1 base and J gave up 2 bases, with 14 bases separating them.

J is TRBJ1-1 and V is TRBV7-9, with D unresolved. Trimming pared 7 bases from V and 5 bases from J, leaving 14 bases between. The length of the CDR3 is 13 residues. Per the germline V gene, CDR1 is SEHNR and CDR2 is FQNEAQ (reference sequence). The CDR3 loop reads CASTPFPVTEAFF. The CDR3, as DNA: TGTGCCAGCACCCCATTTCCGGTTACTGAAGCTTTCTTT.

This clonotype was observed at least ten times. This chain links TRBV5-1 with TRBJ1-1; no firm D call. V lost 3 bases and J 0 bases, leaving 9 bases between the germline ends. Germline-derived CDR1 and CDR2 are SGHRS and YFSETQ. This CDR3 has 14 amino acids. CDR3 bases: TGCGCCAGCAGCTACCGACCCGTGAACACTGAAGCTTTCTTT. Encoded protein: CASSYRPVNTEAFF. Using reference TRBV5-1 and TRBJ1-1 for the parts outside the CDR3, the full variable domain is KAGVTQTPRYLIKTRGQQVTLSCSPISGHRSVSWYQQTPGQGLQFLFEYFSETQRNKGNFPGRFSGRQFSNSRSEMNVSTLELGDSALYLCASSYRPVNTEAFFGQGTRLTVV.

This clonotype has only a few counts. CDR3 DNA: TGTGCCAGCAGTTACTCGACTCTAGCGGATATTGGCACAGATACGCAGTATTTT. The encoded protein is CASSYSTLADIGTDTQYF. This chain uses TRBV6-6 with TRBJ2-3, with 7 nucleotides matching TRBD2. Losses at the gene ends were 0 bases for V and 1 base for J; bases not matched to a gene: 10. The CDR3 consists of 18 residues. Germline V gene sequence: CDR1 MNHNY, CDR2 SVGAGI (reference sequence).

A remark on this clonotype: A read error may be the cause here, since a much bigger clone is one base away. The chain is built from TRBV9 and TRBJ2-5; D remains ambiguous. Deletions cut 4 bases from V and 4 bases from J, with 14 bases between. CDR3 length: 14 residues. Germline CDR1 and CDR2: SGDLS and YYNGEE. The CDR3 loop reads CASSPRVGLETQYF. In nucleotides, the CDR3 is TGTGCCAGCAGCCCTCGAGTGGGGTTAGAGACCCAGTACTTC.

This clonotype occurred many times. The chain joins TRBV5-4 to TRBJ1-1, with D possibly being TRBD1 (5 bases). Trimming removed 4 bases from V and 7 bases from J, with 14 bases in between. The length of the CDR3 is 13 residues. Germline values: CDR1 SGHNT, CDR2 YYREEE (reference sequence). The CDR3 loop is CASSRQRDYEAFF. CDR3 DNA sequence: TGTGCCAGCAGCCGACAGAGAGATTATGAAGCTTTCTTT.

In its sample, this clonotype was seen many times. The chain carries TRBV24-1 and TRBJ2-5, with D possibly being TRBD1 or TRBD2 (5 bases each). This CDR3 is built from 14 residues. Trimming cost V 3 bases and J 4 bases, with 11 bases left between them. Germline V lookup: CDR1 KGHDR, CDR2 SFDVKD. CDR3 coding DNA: TGTGCCACCAGTGATCCCGGGGCAAGAGAGACCCAGTACTTC. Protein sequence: CATSDPGARETQYF.

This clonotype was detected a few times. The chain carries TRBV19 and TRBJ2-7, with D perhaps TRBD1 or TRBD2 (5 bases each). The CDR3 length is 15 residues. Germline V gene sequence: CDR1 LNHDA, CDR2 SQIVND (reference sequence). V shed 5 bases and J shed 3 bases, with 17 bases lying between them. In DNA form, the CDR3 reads TGTGCCAGTAGTGCCACCCGGGACGGTCGCTACGAGCAGTACTTC. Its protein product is CASSATRDGRYEQYF.

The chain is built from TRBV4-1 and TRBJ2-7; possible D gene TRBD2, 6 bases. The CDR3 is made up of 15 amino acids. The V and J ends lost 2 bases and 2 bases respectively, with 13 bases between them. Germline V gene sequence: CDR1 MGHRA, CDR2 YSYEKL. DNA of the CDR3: TGCGCCAGCAGCCAAAACCGGGACTCGCCCTACGAGCAGTACTTC. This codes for CASSQNRDSPYEQYF.

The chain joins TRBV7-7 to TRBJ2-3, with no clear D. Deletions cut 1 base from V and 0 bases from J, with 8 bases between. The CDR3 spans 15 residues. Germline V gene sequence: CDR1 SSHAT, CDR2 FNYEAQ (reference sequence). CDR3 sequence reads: CASSLGLSSTDTQYF. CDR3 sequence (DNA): TGTGCCAGCAGCTTAGGTTTAAGCAGCACAGATACGCAGTATTTT.

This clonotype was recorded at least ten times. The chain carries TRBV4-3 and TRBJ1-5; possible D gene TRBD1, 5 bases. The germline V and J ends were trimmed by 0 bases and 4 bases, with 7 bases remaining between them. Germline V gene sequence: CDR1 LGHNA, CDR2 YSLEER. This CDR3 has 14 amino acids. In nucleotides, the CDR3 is TGCGCCAGCAGCCAAGATTGGGGGAATCAGCCCCAGCATTTT. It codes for CASSQDWGNQPQHF.

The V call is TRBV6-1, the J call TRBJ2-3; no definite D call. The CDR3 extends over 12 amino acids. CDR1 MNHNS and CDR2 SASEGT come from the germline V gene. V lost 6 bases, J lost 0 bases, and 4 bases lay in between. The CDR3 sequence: CASRSSTDTQYF. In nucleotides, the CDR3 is TGTGCCAGCAGGTCAAGCACAGATACGCAGTATTTT.

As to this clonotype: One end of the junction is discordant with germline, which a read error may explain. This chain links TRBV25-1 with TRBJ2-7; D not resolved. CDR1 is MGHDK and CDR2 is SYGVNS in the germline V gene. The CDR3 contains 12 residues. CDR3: CVSSLTPYEQYF. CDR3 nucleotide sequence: TGTGTCAGCAGTTTGACACCTTACGAGCAGTACTTC.

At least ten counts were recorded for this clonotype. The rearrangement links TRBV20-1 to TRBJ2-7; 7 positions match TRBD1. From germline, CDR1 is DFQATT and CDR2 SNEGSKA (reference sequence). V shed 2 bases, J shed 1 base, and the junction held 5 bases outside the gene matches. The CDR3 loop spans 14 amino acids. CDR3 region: CSARNRDRSYEQYF. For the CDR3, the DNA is TGCAGTGCTAGAAACCGGGACAGATCCTACGAGCAGTACTTC.

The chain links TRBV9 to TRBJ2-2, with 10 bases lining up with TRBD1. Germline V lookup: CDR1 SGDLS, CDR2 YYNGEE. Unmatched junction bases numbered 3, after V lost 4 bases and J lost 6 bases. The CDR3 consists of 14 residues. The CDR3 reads CASSRQGAAGELFF. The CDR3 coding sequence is TGTGCCAGCAGCCGACAGGGGGCGGCCGGGGAGCTGTTTTTT.

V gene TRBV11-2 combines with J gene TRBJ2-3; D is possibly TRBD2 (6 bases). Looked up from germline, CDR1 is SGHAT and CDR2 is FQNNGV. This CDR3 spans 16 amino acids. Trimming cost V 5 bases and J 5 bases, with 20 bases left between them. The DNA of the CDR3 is TGTGCCAGCAGCCGCCGGGGAGGAGCGCCTCTAGATACGCAGTATTTT. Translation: CASSRRGGAPLDTQYF.

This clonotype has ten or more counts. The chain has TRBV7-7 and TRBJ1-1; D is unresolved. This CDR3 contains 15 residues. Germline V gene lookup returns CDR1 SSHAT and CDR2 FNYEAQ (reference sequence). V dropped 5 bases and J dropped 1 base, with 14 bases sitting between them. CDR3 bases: TGTGCCAGCAGCCCCCTGCAGGTCGGGAACACTGAAGCTTTCTTT. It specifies CASSPLQVGNTEAFF.

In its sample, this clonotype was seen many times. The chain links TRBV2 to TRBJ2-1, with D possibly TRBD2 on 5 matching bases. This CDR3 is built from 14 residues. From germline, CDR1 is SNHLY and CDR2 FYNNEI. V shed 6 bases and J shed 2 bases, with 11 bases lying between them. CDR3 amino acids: CASRVDLTYNEQFF. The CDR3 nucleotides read TGTGCCAGCAGGGTGGACTTGACCTACAATGAGCAGTTCTTC.

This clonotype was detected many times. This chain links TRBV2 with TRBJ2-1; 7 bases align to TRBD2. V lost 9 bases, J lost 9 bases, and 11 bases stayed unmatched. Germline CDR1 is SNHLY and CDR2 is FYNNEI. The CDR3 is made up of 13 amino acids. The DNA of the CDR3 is TGTGCCAGGAGACTAGCACAGAATGGTGAGCAGTTCTTC. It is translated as CARRLAQNGEQFF.

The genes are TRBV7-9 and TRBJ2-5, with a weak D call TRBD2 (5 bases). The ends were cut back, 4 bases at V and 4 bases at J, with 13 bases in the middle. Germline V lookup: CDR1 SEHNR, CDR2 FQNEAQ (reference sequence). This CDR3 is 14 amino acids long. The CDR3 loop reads CASSWRRGGETQYF. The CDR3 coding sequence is TGTGCCAGCAGCTGGAGGAGAGGCGGAGAGACCCAGTACTTC.

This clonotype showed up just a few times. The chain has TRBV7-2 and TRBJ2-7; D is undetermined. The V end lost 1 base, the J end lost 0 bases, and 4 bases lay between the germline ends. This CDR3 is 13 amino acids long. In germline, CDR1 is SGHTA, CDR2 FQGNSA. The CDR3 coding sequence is TGTGCCAGCAGCTTAGAGAGCTCCTACGAGCAGTACTTC. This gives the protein CASSLESSYEQYF.

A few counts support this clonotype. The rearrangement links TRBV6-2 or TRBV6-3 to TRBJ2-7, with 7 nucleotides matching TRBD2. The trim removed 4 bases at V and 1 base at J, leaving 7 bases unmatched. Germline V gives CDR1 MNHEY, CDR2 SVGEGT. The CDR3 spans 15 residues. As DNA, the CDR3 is TGTGCCAGCAGTTCCCGGATCGGGGGGTCCTACGAGCAGTACTTC. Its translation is CASSSRIGGSYEQYF.

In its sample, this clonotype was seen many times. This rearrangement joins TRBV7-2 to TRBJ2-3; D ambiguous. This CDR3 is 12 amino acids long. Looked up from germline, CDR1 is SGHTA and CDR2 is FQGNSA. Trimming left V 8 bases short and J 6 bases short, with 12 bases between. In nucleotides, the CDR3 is TGTGCCAGCCGGCCCGCGTCCGATACGCAGTATTTT. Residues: CASRPASDTQYF. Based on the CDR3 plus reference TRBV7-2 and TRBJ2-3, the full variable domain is GAGVSQSPSNKVTEKGKDVELRCDPISGHTALYWYRQSLGQGLEFLIYFQGNSAPDKSGLPSDRFSAERTGGSVSTLTIQRTQQEDSAVYLCASRPASDTQYFGPGTRLTVL.